A single sample is the source of the 17 T cell receptor beta chains below, sequenced in a study of Graves' ophthalmopathy and Graves' hyperthyroidism. Amplifying from RNA transcripts, the study obtained TCR beta CDR3 regions. RT-PCR with HTBI primers came first, then second-round multiplex PCR. Each CDR3 protein is one row after TCRdb ran MiXCR on the multiplex PCR reads. The table shows 350,000 to 450,000 distinct CDR3 sequences, with roughly 21% occurring only once. The sequenced sample was peripheral blood. The receptors shown here come from a young woman with stable Graves' hyperthyroidism.

This clonotype showed up many times. The CDR3 protein is CSGGTSGMETQYF. The CDR3, as DNA: TGCAGCGGGGGGACTAGCGGGATGGAGACCCAGTACTTC. The V and J genes are TRBV29-1 and TRBJ2-5; 13 nucleotides align to TRBD2. This CDR3 spans 13 amino acids. Per germline, CDR1 SQVTM and CDR2 ANQGSEA. V shed 7 bases, J shed 5 bases, and the junction held 4 bases outside the gene matches.

This clonotype was counted many times. The chain employs TRBV20-1 and TRBJ1-1; D remains unclear. V lost 4 bases to trimming and J lost 2 bases, with 5 bases between them. From germline, CDR1 is DFQATT and CDR2 SNEGSKA (reference sequence). CDR3 length: 11 amino acids. This CDR3 is CSANPNTEAFF. CDR3 DNA: TGCAGTGCTAATCCCAACACTGAAGCTTTCTTT.

This chain uses TRBV28 with TRBJ2-7; the D is unclear. Germline CDR1 and CDR2: MDHEN and SYDVKM. The CDR3 spans 14 residues. V lost 5 bases, J lost 2 bases, and 13 bases lay in between. This CDR3 reads CASSPPGSPYEQYF. The CDR3 DNA reads TGTGCCAGCAGTCCCCCCGGATCCCCCTACGAGCAGTACTTC.

This clonotype was detected many times. This chain joins TRBV28 and TRBJ2-2, with TRBD2 identical over 12 bases. Per germline, CDR1 MDHEN and CDR2 SYDVKM. This CDR3 spans 13 amino acids. With 6 bases clipped from V and 7 bases from J, the junction kept 0 bases outside the gene matches. The CDR3 region has the DNA TGTGCCAGCAGACTAGCGGGAGGCGGGGAGCTGTTTTTT. This translates into CASRLAGGGELFF.

V gene TRBV28 combines with J gene TRBJ2-5; 14 bases match TRBD2. V dropped 4 bases and J dropped 5; count of bases not matched to a gene: 6. CDR3 length: 16 amino acids. Per the germline V gene, CDR1 is MDHEN and CDR2 is SYDVKM. Written as DNA, the CDR3 is TGTGCCAGCAGTTGGGGACTAGCGGGAGCGAGGGAGACCCAGTACTTC. This codes for CASSWGLAGARETQYF.

This clonotype appeared a single time. This chain connects TRBV2 to TRBJ2-7, with a tentative D call TRBD2 (6 bases). Deletions cut 3 bases from V and 6 bases from J, with 15 bases between. Germline CDR1 SNHLY, CDR2 FYNNEI. CDR3 size: 14 residues. Here the CDR3 DNA reads TGTGCCAGCAGTGACCTAGCGACGAGAAGCGAGCAGTACTTC. It encodes CASSDLATRSEQYF.

This clonotype was seen ten or more times. The V and J genes are TRBV28 and TRBJ2-2; 7 bases are shared with TRBD2. The junction had 21 bases not matched to a gene; V was cut back by 8 bases and J by 6 bases. The CDR3 is 18 amino acids. Germline V gene lookup returns CDR1 MDHEN and CDR2 SYDVKM. In nucleotides, the CDR3 is TGTGCCAGCGGATCTAGCGGAAGACGGGTCCTAAGGCCCGGGGAGCTGTTTTTT. Protein sequence: CASGSSGRRVLRPGELFF.

Many counts were recorded for this clonotype. V usage is TRBV20-1 and J usage is TRBJ2-7; 12 nucleotides align to TRBD2. J gave up 2 bases and V 1 base, and 6 bases lay outside the gene matches. The CDR3 covers 16 residues. Germline CDR1 reads DFQATT; CDR2 reads SNEGSKA (reference sequence). The CDR3 DNA reads as TGCAGTGCTAGAGTTACGACTAGCGGGGGAGCCTACGAGCAGTACTTC. As protein: CSARVTTSGGAYEQYF.

The gene calls are TRBV28 and TRBJ2-7; 10 bases are shared with TRBD2. The CDR3 is 17 amino acids. V gave up 6 bases and J gave up 2 bases; unmatched junction bases: 13. Germline V gene lookup returns CDR1 MDHEN and CDR2 SYDVKM. CDR3 residues: CASRTTFGTSVPYEQYF. The DNA for the CDR3 is TGTGCCAGCAGAACTACTTTCGGGACTAGCGTTCCCTACGAGCAGTACTTC. Combining the CDR3 with reference TRBV28 and TRBJ2-7 gives the whole variable domain DVKVTQSSRYLVKRTGEKVFLECVQDMDHENMFWYRQDPGLGLRLIYFSYDVKMKEKGDIPEGYSVSREKKERFSLILESASTNQTSMYLCASRTTFGTSVPYEQYFGPGTRLTVT.

The table lists this clonotype with many counts. The rearrangement joins TRBV12-3 or TRBV12-4 to TRBJ2-7, with D unclear. V was cut by 6 bases and J by 10 bases, with 16 bases left in between. CDR3 length: 12 residues. CDR3 sequence reads: CASSQSRLSQYF. CDR3 nucleotide sequence: TGTGCCAGCAGCCAATCTCGACTGTCTCAGTACTTC.

This clonotype was observed at least ten times. The chain has TRBV4-2 and TRBJ2-5; 8 bases fit TRBD2. J was trimmed by 1 base and V by 3 bases; bases with no gene match: 4. Germline assignment: CDR1 LGHNA and CDR2 YNFKEQ. CDR3 length equals 15 residues. DNA of the CDR3: TGTGCCAGCAGCCAGTCCACTAGCGGCCAAGAGACCCAGTACTTC. Encoded protein: CASSQSTSGQETQYF.

The table lists this clonotype with many counts. The genes are TRBV15 and TRBJ2-4, with TRBD1 matching 7 bases. Germline V gives CDR1 LNHNV, CDR2 YYDKDF (reference sequence). V was clipped by 0 bases and J by 0 bases; unmatched bases: 20. This CDR3 spans 22 amino acids. The CDR3 region is CATSRDQIARDSPILAKNIQYF. The DNA of the CDR3 is TGTGCCACCAGCAGAGACCAAATTGCTCGGGACAGTCCCATACTAGCCAAAAACATTCAGTACTTC.

This clonotype was picked up a small number of times. The chain recombines TRBV7-6 with TRBJ1-1; D is unresolved. V lost 5 bases, J lost 5 bases, and 18 bases lay in between. Germline V gives CDR1 SGHVS, CDR2 FNYEAQ. This CDR3 comprises 15 residues. The CDR3 DNA reads TGTGCCAGCAGCGTGGGCCCGGGGAAGGAAACTGAAGCTTTCTTT. Its translation: CASSVGPGKETEAFF.

The genes are TRBV7-6 and TRBJ1-5; no clear D gene. Trimming shortened V by 1 base and J by 3 bases, and 10 bases separated the two germline ends. CDR3 size: 15 residues. Germline CDR1 reads SGHVS; CDR2 reads FNYEAQ. CDR3 residues: CASSLEPGNNQPQHF. The CDR3 bases are TGTGCCAGCAGCTTAGAACCGGGCAACAATCAGCCCCAGCATTTT.

The table lists this clonotype with a few counts. The gene calls are TRBV15 and TRBJ2-7; no clear D gene. Looked up from germline, CDR1 is LNHNV and CDR2 is YYDKDF (reference sequence). The V gene lost 9 bases and the J gene lost 2 bases, with 14 bases spanning the gap. The CDR3 runs 13 residues. The CDR3 coding sequence is TGTGCCACGTCGACGAGGAGAGCCTACGAGCAGTACTTC. The encoded protein is CATSTRRAYEQYF.

At least ten counts were recorded for this clonotype. The genes are TRBV28 and TRBJ1-2; 8 bases align to TRBD1. The ends lost 2 bases at V and 5 bases at J; junction bases unmatched: 4. This CDR3 spans 14 amino acids. Germline V gene lookup returns CDR1 MDHEN and CDR2 SYDVKM. The CDR3, as DNA: TGTGCCAGCAGTTTAATCGACAGGGGTTATGGCTACACCTTC. Residues: CASSLIDRGYGYTF.

This clonotype was seen at least ten times. The rearrangement links TRBV25-1 to TRBJ2-7; 9 bases agree with TRBD1. CDR1 and CDR2 from the germline V gene are MGHDK and SYGVNS. Trimming removed 7 bases from V and 5 bases from J; junction bases left unmatched: 3. This CDR3 is 12 amino acids long. The CDR3 loop reads CASTQGANEQYF. CDR3 in DNA: TGTGCCAGCACACAGGGGGCCAACGAGCAGTACTTC.